This T cell receptor (beta chain) was recovered during a study of T-cell memory formation after mild COVID-19. Study in general: Each donor largely had its own TCR clusters. Study-wide results and limits: Clones shrinking from day 15 to 85 showed even CD4/CD8 mixes; later expanders tilted CD4+. Second-wave clones peaking on day 37 lacked confirmed SARS-CoV-2 specificity.

The length of the CDR3 is 20 residues. CDR1 is SGHTA, CDR2 FQGNSA, per germline. V lost 4 bases and J 0 bases, leaving 22 bases between the germline ends. This clonotype was counted between two and nine times. Its antigen is not identified. The 5'RACE method, run with constant-segment primers, produced TCR alpha and TCR beta cDNA libraries (carrying sample barcodes and UMIs). TCRdb used MiXCR to reprocess the 5' RACE reads, holding one entry per CDR3 protein. The sample has roughly 200,000 distinct CDR3 sequences; over 9.5% are singletons. Sequenced sample: PBMCs or a T cell subset sorted from them (not recorded which). The chain employs TRBV7-2 and TRBJ2-6; D might be TRBD1 (5 bases). The sequence was obtained from a man younger than 30 who had mild COVID-19 (a few samples of this study predate the infection). Cell type and time point are not known. The DNA of the CDR3 is TGTGCCAGCAGCTCCCAGGCGTTTGGGGCCTCTTTCTCTGGGGCCAACGTCCTGACTTTC. Residues: CASSSQAFGASFSGANVLTF.